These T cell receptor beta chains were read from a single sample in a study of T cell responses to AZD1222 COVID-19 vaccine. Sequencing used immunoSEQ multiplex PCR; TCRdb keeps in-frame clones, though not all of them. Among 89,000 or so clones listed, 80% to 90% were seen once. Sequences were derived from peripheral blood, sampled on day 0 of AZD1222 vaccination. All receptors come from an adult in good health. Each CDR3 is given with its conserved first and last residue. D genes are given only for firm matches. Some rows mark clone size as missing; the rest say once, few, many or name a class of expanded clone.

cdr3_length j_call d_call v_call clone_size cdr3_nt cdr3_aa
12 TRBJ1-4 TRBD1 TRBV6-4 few TGTGCCAGGGACAGGGGGCATGAAAAACTGTTTTTT CARDRGHEKLFF
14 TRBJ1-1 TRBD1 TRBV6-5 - TGTGCCAGCAGGGACAGGGACCCTGGAACTGAAGCTTTCTTT CASRDRDPGTEAFF
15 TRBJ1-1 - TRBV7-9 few TGTGCCAGCAGCTCCCCGGACATCGGGAACACTGAAGCTTTCTTT CASSSPDIGNTEAFF
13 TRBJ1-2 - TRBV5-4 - TGTGCCAGTGCGACGGATTCTAACTATGGCTACACCTTC CASATDSNYGYTF
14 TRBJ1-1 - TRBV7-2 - TGTGCCAGCAGCTCTTACAGGGTAAGCACTGAAGCTTTCTTT CASSSYRVSTEAFF
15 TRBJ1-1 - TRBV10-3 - TGTGCCATCAGTGGGGGTGAGCAGGGGAACACTGAAGCTTTCTTT CAISGGEQGNTEAFF
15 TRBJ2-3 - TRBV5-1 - TGCGCCAGCAGCTTGGGTAGGACCTACACAGATACGCAGTATTTT CASSLGRTYTDTQYF
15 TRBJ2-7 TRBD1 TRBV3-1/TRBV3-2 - TGTGCCAGCAGCCAAGATCGGGACAGGGATTACGAGCAGTACTTC CASSQDRDRDYEQYF
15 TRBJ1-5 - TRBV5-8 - TGTGCCAGCAGCTTGGGGGTATCGGGAGATCAGCCCCAGCATTTT CASSLGVSGDQPQHF
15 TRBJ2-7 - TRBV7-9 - TGTGCCCCCAGGACTCCGGGGGAGGCTCCCTACGAGCAGTACTTC CAPRTPGEAPYEQYF
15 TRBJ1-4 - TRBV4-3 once TGCGCCAGCAGTCGTCAGTCCCCAACTAATGAAAAACTGTTTTTT CASSRQSPTNEKLFF
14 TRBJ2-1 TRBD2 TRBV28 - TGTGCCAGCGGAGAGCGGGAGCGATACAATGAGCAGTTCTTC CASGERERYNEQFF
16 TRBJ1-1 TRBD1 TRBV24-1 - TGTGCCACCAGTGATTCGGGACAGGCCCCGAGCACTGAAGCTTTCTTT CATSDSGQAPSTEAFF
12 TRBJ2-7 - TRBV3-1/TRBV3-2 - TGTGCCAGCAGCCCCCGGGACTACGAGCAGTACTTC CASSPRDYEQYF
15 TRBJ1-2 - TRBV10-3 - TGTGCCATCAGCCCTAACCATTCGGAAGAGGTCGGCTACACCTTC CAISPNHSEEVGYTF
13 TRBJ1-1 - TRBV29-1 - TGCAGCGTTCGCAGAGACATGAACACTGAAGCTTTCTTT CSVRRDMNTEAFF
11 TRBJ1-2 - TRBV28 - TGTGCCAGCAGTGGGATGGACGGCTACACCTTC CASSGMDGYTF
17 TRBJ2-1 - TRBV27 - TGTGCCAGCAGTTTATCCTGGGCAGGGAGCTCCTACAATGAGCAGTTCTTC CASSLSWAGSSYNEQFF
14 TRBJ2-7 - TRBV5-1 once TGCGCCAGCAGCTTGTTGCCTAGCTCTTACGAGCAGTACTTC CASSLLPSSYEQYF
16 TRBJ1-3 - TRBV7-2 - TGTGCCAGCAGCTTAGGACAGCCCGACTCTGGAAACACCATATATTTT CASSLGQPDSGNTIYF